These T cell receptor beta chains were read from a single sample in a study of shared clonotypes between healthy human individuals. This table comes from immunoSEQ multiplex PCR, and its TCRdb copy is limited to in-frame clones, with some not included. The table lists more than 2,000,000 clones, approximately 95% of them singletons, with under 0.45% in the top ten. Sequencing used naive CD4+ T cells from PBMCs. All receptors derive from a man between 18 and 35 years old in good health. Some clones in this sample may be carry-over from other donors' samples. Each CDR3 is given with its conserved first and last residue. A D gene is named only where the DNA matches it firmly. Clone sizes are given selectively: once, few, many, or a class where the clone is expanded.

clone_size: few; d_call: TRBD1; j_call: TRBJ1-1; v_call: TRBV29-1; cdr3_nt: TGCAGCACCTGGACAGGCGAGAACACTGAAGCTTTCTTT; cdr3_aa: CSTWTGENTEAFF
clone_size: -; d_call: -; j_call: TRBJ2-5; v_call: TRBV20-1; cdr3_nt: TGCAGTGCTAGCAGCCAAGAGACCCAGTACTTC; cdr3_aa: CSASSQETQYF
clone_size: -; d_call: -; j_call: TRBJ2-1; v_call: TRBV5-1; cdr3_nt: TGCGCCAGCAGCTTGGTTGGGGGCCATGAGCAGTTCTTC; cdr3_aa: CASSLVGGHEQFF
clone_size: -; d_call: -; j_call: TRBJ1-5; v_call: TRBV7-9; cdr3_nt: TGTGCCAGCAGCTTGGATGCTCAGCCCCAGCATTTT; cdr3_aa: CASSLDAQPQHF
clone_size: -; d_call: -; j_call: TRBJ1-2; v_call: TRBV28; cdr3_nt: TGTGCCAGCAGGGGAGGACTCTATGGCTACACCTTC; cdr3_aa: CASRGGLYGYTF
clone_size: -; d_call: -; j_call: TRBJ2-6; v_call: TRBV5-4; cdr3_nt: TGTGCCAGCAGCTCCCAGGCCTCTGGGGCCAACGTCCTGACTTTC; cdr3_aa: CASSSQASGANVLTF
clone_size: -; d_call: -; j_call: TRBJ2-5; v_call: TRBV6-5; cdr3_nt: TGTGCCAGCAGTTACCTGAACCAAGAGACCCAGTACTTC; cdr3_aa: CASSYLNQETQYF
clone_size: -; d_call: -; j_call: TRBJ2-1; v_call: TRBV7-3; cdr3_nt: TGTGCCAGCAGCTTATCAGGGACTTACAATGAGCAGTTCTTC; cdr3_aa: CASSLSGTYNEQFF
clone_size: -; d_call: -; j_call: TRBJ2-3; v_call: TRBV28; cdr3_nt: TGTGCCAGCAGTTTATCGGCCCTCAGGCGGGGACGCACAGATACGCAGTATTTT; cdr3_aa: CASSLSALRRGRTDTQYF
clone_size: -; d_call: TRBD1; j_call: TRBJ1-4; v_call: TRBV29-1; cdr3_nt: TGCAGCGTTACAGGGGGCGATGAAAAACTGTTTTTT; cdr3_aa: CSVTGGDEKLFF
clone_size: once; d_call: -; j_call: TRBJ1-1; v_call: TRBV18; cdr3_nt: TGTGCCAGCTCAGCGACAACGCTTAACACTGAAGCTTTCTTT; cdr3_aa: CASSATTLNTEAFF
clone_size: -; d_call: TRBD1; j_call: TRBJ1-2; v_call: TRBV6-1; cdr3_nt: TGTGCCAGCAGTGACGTCGACAGGGGGCCGTGGGGCTACACCTTC; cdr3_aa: CASSDVDRGPWGYTF
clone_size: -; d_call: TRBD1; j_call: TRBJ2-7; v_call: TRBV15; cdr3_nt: TGTGCCACCAGCAACCGGGACAGGACTTCCTACGAGCAGTACTTC; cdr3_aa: CATSNRDRTSYEQYF
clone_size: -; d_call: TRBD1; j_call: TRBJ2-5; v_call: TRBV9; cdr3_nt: TGTGCCAGCAGCGATATGGTCTCCAGGACAGGGCGCCAAGAGACCCAGTACTTC; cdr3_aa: CASSDMVSRTGRQETQYF
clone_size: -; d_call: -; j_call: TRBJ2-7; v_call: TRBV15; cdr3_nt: TGTGCCACCAGCAGCCACGGGGAGCAGTACTTC; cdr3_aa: CATSSHGEQYF
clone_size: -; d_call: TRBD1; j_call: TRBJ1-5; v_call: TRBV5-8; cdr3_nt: TGTGCCAGCAGCTTTTCATGGACAGGGAATCAGCCCCAGCATTTT; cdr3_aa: CASSFSWTGNQPQHF
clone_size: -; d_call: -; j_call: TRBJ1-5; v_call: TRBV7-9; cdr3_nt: TGTGCCAGCGGGCAGGGAGAGGGCAATCAGCCCCAGCATTTT; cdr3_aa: CASGQGEGNQPQHF
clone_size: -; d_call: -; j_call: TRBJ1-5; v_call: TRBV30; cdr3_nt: TGTGCCTGGAGCGCTTACGGGACATATTTCTATAGCAATCAGCCCCAGCATTTT; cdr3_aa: CAWSAYGTYFYSNQPQHF
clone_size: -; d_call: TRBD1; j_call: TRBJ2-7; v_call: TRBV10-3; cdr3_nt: TGTGCCATCAAAAATCCGGGACAGGGGTCACGCGAGCAGTACTTC; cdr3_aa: CAIKNPGQGSREQYF
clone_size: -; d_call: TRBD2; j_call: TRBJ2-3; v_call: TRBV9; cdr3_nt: TGTGCCAGCAGTCTAGCGGGCACAGATACGCAGTATTTT; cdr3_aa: CASSLAGTDTQYF
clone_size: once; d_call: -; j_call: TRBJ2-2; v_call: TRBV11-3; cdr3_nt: TGTGCCAGCAGCTCTTCAGTTGGCGGGGAGCTGTTTTTT; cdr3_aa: CASSSSVGGELFF
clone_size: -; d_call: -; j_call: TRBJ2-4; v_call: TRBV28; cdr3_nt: TGTGCCAGCAGTTCAACCCGGGCATTGGCCAAAAACATTCAGTACTTC; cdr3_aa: CASSSTRALAKNIQYF
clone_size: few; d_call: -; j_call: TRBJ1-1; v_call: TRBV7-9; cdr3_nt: TGTGCCAGCAGCTTTGGGGGGAACACTGAAGCTTTCTTT; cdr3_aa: CASSFGGNTEAFF
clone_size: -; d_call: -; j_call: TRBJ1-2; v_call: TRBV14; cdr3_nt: TGTGCCAGCAGCCAAGGGACCAGGGTGCGGGAAGGCTACACCTTC; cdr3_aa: CASSQGTRVREGYTF